One and the same sample provided the 27 T cell receptor beta chains below, sequenced in a study of blood T cell repertoires in COVID-19. The method was immunoSEQ multiplex PCR; TCRdb's version includes in-frame clones alone and lacks a portion of them. The sample contains a few hundred thousand clones, 84% of which appear only once. The sample taken for sequencing was peripheral blood. These receptor sequences come from a human donor in a cohort sampled during active COVID-19.

The V and J genes are TRBV11-2 and TRBJ2-1, with 11 positions matching TRBD2. Germline V CDR1 and CDR2: SGHAT, FQNNGV. The CDR3 covers 17 residues. V lost 6 bases, J lost 0 bases, and 7 bases stayed unmatched. The chain's CDR3 is CASSRLAGPSSYNEQFF. Written as DNA, the CDR3 is TGTGCCAGCAGTCGACTAGCGGGGCCCAGCTCCTACAATGAGCAGTTCTTC.

This clone was seen once. One end of the junction is discordant with germline, which a read error may explain. The chain carries TRBV27 and TRBJ2-7; D is uncertain. CDR3 length equals 13 residues. Germline CDR1 MNHEY, CDR2 SMNVEV (reference sequence). CDR3 sequence: CASRLSGSHEQYF. In DNA form, the CDR3 reads TGTGCCAGCAGGTTATCCGGTAGCCACGAGCAGTACTTC.

The chain combines TRBV5-5 with TRBJ2-3; 8 nucleotides line up with TRBD1. Germline loops: CDR1 SGHKS, CDR2 YYEKEE (reference sequence). This CDR3 contains 15 residues. J lost 1 base, V lost 4 bases, and 5 bases had no gene match. The CDR3 region has the DNA TGTGCCAGCAGCAATACAGGGGGACGCACAGATACGCAGTATTTT. Amino acid sequence: CASSNTGGRTDTQYF.

This clone was counted a single time. The V and J genes are TRBV7-3 and TRBJ2-3; 9 nucleotides agree with TRBD2. The CDR3 is made up of 21 amino acids. Germline loops: CDR1 SGHTA, CDR2 FQGTGA. The V and J ends lost 1 base and 4 bases, in that order; junction bases with no gene match: 21. The CDR3 is CASSLNPQYWREGVKADTQYF. CDR3 sequence (DNA): TGTGCCAGCAGCTTAAACCCCCAATATTGGCGGGAGGGGGTGAAGGCAGATACGCAGTATTTT.

The chain has TRBV5-4 and TRBJ1-6, with D maybe TRBD1 (5 bases). Germline values: CDR1 SGHNT, CDR2 YYREEE (reference sequence). CDR3 length: 15 residues. Trimming removed 3 bases from V and 5 bases from J, with 12 bases in between. DNA for the CDR3: TGTGCCAGCAGCTCGGCAGCGGGGGATAATTCACCCCTCCACTTT. Its protein product is CASSSAAGDNSPLHF.

The chain is built from TRBV9 and TRBJ2-1; the match to TRBD1 covers 9 bases. The germline V gene encodes CDR1 SGDLS and CDR2 YYNGEE. The V gene end was trimmed by 7 bases and the J gene end by 6 bases; junction bases not matched to a gene: 8. The CDR3 sequence is 14 residues long. CDR3 protein: CASGPGQGRNEQFF. Written as DNA, the CDR3 is TGTGCCAGCGGCCCGGGACAGGGCCGCAATGAGCAGTTCTTC.

This clone was seen just once. V usage is TRBV7-6 and J usage is TRBJ1-2; D call uncertain. The V gene lost 5 bases and the J gene lost 0 bases, with 16 bases spanning the gap. The CDR3 covers 16 residues. Looked up from germline, CDR1 is SGHVS and CDR2 is FNYEAQ. CDR3 sequence reads: CASSMAGFGANYGYTF. The CDR3 DNA sequence: TGTGCCAGCAGCATGGCCGGGTTCGGAGCTAACTATGGCTACACCTTC.

This chain uses TRBV13 with TRBJ2-1, with 12 bases matching TRBD1. This CDR3 is built from 17 residues. Looked up from germline, CDR1 is PRHDT and CDR2 is FYEKMQ (reference sequence). The V segment lost 5 bases and the J segment 0 bases; nucleotides outside the gene matches: 5. The CDR3 is CASSLRDRGHSYNEQFF. In DNA form, the CDR3 reads TGTGCCAGCAGCCTAAGGGACAGGGGGCACTCCTACAATGAGCAGTTCTTC.

The chain carries TRBV6-5 and TRBJ1-6, with 8 bases lining up with TRBD1. V gave up 8 bases and J gave up 10 bases; unmatched junction bases: 7. CDR3 size: 13 residues. Germline V lookup: CDR1 MNHEY, CDR2 SVGAGI. CDR3 in DNA: TGTGCCAGCCGACCAGGGGGCCGGTCACCCCTCCACTTT. This translates into CASRPGGRSPLHF.

The gene calls are TRBV2 and TRBJ2-7; a possible D gene is TRBD2 (6 bases). Germline CDR1 is SNHLY and CDR2 is FYNNEI. V lost 11 bases and J lost 0, with 14 bases in between. This CDR3 spans 13 amino acids. The CDR3 coding sequence is TGTGCCGCCGGGTTGGGGGGCTCCTACGAGCAGTACTTC. It yields the protein CAAGLGGSYEQYF.

The chain couples TRBV7-3 to TRBJ1-4; maybe TRBD1 (6 bases). The V end lost 1 base, the J end lost 6 bases, and 6 bases lay between the germline ends. Germline CDR1 is SGHTA and CDR2 is FQGTGA. This CDR3 comprises 13 residues. Here the CDR3 reads CASSLRQDEKLFF. The DNA for the CDR3 is TGTGCCAGCAGCTTAAGACAGGATGAAAAACTGTTTTTT.

This chain joins TRBV2 and TRBJ2-7, with a weak D call TRBD1 (6 bases). The CDR3 has 13 residues. CDR1 SNHLY and CDR2 FYNNEI come from the germline V gene. Trimming pared 4 bases from V and 3 bases from J, leaving 10 bases between. CDR3 sequence (DNA): TGTGCCAGCAGTGCAGGGGAATTCTACGAGCAGTACTTC. Translation: CASSAGEFYEQYF.

CDR3 coding DNA: TGTGCCAGCAGCTTGGCGGGGTTAAGCACAGATACGCAGTATTTT. Encoded protein: CASSLAGLSTDTQYF. The chain couples TRBV5-4 to TRBJ2-3; a possible D gene is TRBD2 (5 bases). This CDR3 is built from 15 residues. With 0 bases removed from V and 0 bases from J, the gap between germline ends came to 8 bases. From germline, CDR1 is SGHNT and CDR2 YYREEE (reference sequence).

The gene calls are TRBV4-1 and TRBJ2-3; 9 bases align to TRBD2. The CDR3 loop spans 17 amino acids. CDR1 is MGHRA and CDR2 is YSYEKL in the germline V gene. With V trimmed by 4 bases and J by 6 bases, 14 bases remained unmatched. The CDR3 DNA follows: TGCGCCAGCAGCCGAGGAGGAATAGCGGGGGCGTCGGATACGCAGTATTTT. Translation: CASSRGGIAGASDTQYF.

This chain uses TRBV2 with TRBJ2-1; D might be TRBD1 (5 bases). Trimming took off 7 bases at V and 5 bases at J, with 18 bases between the two ends. Germline V CDR1 and CDR2: SNHLY, FYNNEI. CDR3 length equals 15 residues. The CDR3 reads CASNQQVLKHNEQFF. The CDR3 DNA is TGTGCCAGCAATCAACAGGTGCTGAAACACAATGAGCAGTTCTTC.

The chain recombines TRBV7-2 with TRBJ2-2, with 8 bases matching TRBD1. V shed 4 bases and J 3 bases; nucleotides not matched to a gene: 4. Germline loops: CDR1 SGHTA, CDR2 FQGNSA. The CDR3 covers 15 residues. The CDR3 nucleotides read TGTGCCAGCAGCTCAGGACAGGGACACACCGGGGAGCTGTTTTTT. It specifies CASSSGQGHTGELFF.

The chain carries TRBV19 and TRBJ1-2; D possibly corresponds to TRBD1 (6 bases). V was pared by 8 bases and J by 6 bases, with 22 bases between. Germline assignment: CDR1 LNHDA and CDR2 SQIVND (reference sequence). The CDR3 sequence is 15 residues long. The CDR3 bases are TGTGCCAGTTTCGGCTACGACGGGGGGCCGGATGGCTACACCTTC. Its protein is CASFGYDGGPDGYTF.

J is TRBJ2-2 and V is TRBV6-5, with a possible D match to TRBD1 (6 bases). Trimming left V 4 bases short and J 0 bases short, with 12 bases between. Germline CDR1 MNHEY, CDR2 SVGAGI. CDR3 size: 16 residues. For the CDR3, the DNA is TGTGCCAGCAGTTCTCAGGGGCAAACGAACACCGGGGAGCTGTTTTTT. It specifies CASSSQGQTNTGELFF.

V and J are TRBV4-2 and TRBJ2-1; 12 nucleotides align to TRBD2. V shed 2 bases, J shed 4 bases, and the junction held 3 bases outside the gene matches. The germline V gene has CDR1 LGHNA and CDR2 YNFKEQ. This CDR3 has 16 amino acids. The CDR3 spells CASSQPTSGSYNEQFF. CDR3 nucleotides: TGTGCCAGCAGCCAACCGACTAGCGGGAGTTACAATGAGCAGTTCTTC.

CDR3 in amino acids: CASSPPGQGAIYGYTF. In nucleotides, the CDR3 is TGTGCCAGCTCACCACCGGGACAGGGGGCGATTTATGGCTACACCTTC. The genes are TRBV18 and TRBJ1-2; 12 nucleotides line up with TRBD1. The germline CDR1 and CDR2 sequences are KGHSH and LQKENI. V dropped 0 bases and J dropped 5; count of bases not matched to a gene: 4. The CDR3 loop spans 16 amino acids.

V gene TRBV7-2 combines with J gene TRBJ1-5, with 7 bases aligning to TRBD1. The CDR3 is 15 residues long. V was clipped by 2 bases and J by 4 bases; unmatched bases: 5. In germline, CDR1 is SGHTA, CDR2 FQGNSA. This CDR3 reads CASSLMQGQNQPQHF. The CDR3 DNA follows: TGTGCCAGCAGCTTAATGCAGGGACAGAATCAGCCCCAGCATTTT.

The V and J genes are TRBV7-2 and TRBJ2-5; 9 nucleotides line up with TRBD2. The trim removed 1 base at V and 5 bases at J, leaving 2 bases unmatched. This CDR3 region has 14 residues. The germline V gene has CDR1 SGHTA and CDR2 FQGNSA. CDR3 protein: CASSLGGGVETQYF. The CDR3 coding sequence is TGTGCCAGCAGCTTAGGCGGGGGGGTGGAGACCCAGTACTTC.

CDR3 protein: CASRTAVPNSYNEQFF. Written as DNA, the CDR3 is TGTGCCAGCAGGACAGCTGTCCCCAACTCCTACAATGAGCAGTTCTTC. This chain joins TRBV27 and TRBJ2-1, with D perhaps TRBD1 (5 bases). Between the trimmed V and J ends, which lost 6 bases and 0 bases, there was a span of 15 bases. The CDR3 is made up of 16 amino acids. Germline V gene sequence: CDR1 MNHEY, CDR2 SMNVEV (reference sequence).

V and J are TRBV28 and TRBJ1-6, with TRBD1 matching 7 bases. J gave up 9 bases and V 6 bases, and 20 bases lay outside the gene matches. This CDR3 region has 18 residues. Germline V gene lookup returns CDR1 MDHEN and CDR2 SYDVKM. CDR3 DNA: TGTGCCAGCAGAGGATCAGGGGGATTCGGTCGGGGAGGTTCACCCCTCCACTTT. This gives the protein CASRGSGGFGRGGSPLHF. The entire variable domain, with the rest obtained from reference TRBV28 and TRBJ1-6, is as follows: DVKVTQSSRYLVKRTGEKVFLECVQDMDHENMFWYRQDPGLGLRLIYFSYDVKMKEKGDIPEGYSVSREKKERFSLILESASTNQTSMYLCASRGSGGFGRGGSPLHFGNGTRLTVT.

This chain links TRBV4-1 with TRBJ2-3, with 11 nucleotides matching TRBD2. CDR1 is MGHRA, CDR2 YSYEKL, per germline. Trimming took 3 bases from V and 4 from J; bases not matched to a gene: 9. This CDR3 has 17 residues. CDR3 sequence: CASSQLISGGAADTQYF. The CDR3 DNA reads as TGCGCCAGCAGCCAGTTAATTAGCGGGGGGGCCGCAGATACGCAGTATTTT.

The chain recombines TRBV3-1 (or the pseudogene TRBV3-2) with TRBJ1-6; the match to TRBD1 covers 9 bases. This CDR3 comprises 15 residues. CDR1 LGHDT and CDR2 YNNKEL come from the germline V gene (reference sequence). J gave up 10 bases and V 4 bases, and 8 bases lay outside the gene matches. For the CDR3, the DNA is TGTGCCAGCAGCCTAACCGGGACAGGGACGTCACCCCTCCACTTT. This translates into CASSLTGTGTSPLHF.

The DNA for the CDR3 is TGTGCCAGCAGCCAAGTCGGAGGAATGGTTCGATCGGAGACCCAGTACTTC. It translates to CASSQVGGMVRSETQYF. The gene calls are TRBV14 and TRBJ2-5, with D maybe TRBD2 (5 bases). The germline V and J ends were trimmed by 1 base and 5 bases, with 20 bases remaining between them. In germline, CDR1 is SGHDN, CDR2 FVKESK. The CDR3 is 17 amino acids. Combining the CDR3 with reference TRBV14 and TRBJ2-5 gives the whole variable domain EAGVTQFPSHSVIEKGQTVTLRCDPISGHDNLYWYRRVMGKEIKFLLHFVKESKQDESGMPNNRFLAERTGGTYSTLKVQPAELEDSGVYFCASSQVGGMVRSETQYFGPGTRLLVL.